The clone carrying this TCR beta chain was counted between two and nine times. As yet, its antigen is unknown. Ten milliliters of peripheral blood were drawn from each donor. The use of a sample-barcoded 5' primer and a J-beta primer mix characterized a second PCR of about 7 to 12 cycles. One entry per CDR3 protein results from TCRdb running MiXCR on the 5' RACE reads. The sample lists around 1.7 million distinct CDR3 sequences; roughly 28% were seen once. This sample was taken from a study of blood T cells in healthy people across ages. Looking at the study overall: Template switching caught about one barcoded beta molecule for each two T cells.

Broader study findings: A strong correlation between TCR beta diversity and naive T cell percentage was seen. Total diversity from one million sequenced T cells was likely underestimated.

Sequencing was performed on blood. This clonotype originated in a woman aged 25 to 39 in good health.

The CDR3 reads CASRGPRQGAYEQYF. DNA of the CDR3: TGCGCCAGCAGAGGACCTCGGCAAGGGGCCTACGAGCAGTACTTC. J is TRBJ2-7 and V is TRBV5-1; D might be TRBD1 (5 bases). The CDR3 is made up of 15 amino acids. The germline CDR1 and CDR2 sequences are SGHRS and YFSETQ. The V end was cut by 5 bases, the J end by 2 bases, with 17 bases between.